The 25 T cell receptor beta chains presented below share a single source sample, sequenced in a study of CXCR3-negative and CXCR3-positive naive CD8 T cells. Each TRB cDNA library was prepared by 5' RACE (with UMI labels). Following a re-call of the 5' RACE reads, TCRdb has one entry per CDR3 protein and lacks DNA. The sample shows roughly 40,000 distinct CDR3 sequences, and around 1.4% sits with its ten largest clones. What was sequenced was naive CXCR3- CD8+ T cells from blood. Sample subset: CD45RO-CCR7+CD27+CD95- naive CD8+ T cells lacking CXCR3 (TNR3-). These receptor sequences come from a human donor in good health. Some clones in this sample may be carry-over from other donors' samples.

The V gene is TRBV27, the J gene TRBJ2-1; TCRdb picks TRBD2, but there is no DNA to check that call. The germline V gene encodes CDR1 MNHEY and CDR2 SMNVEV (reference sequence). The CDR3 totals 17 residues. CDR3 region: CASRDRTPSGLSGEQFF.

This chain links TRBV6-6 with TRBJ2-2. The CDR3 is made up of 13 amino acids. CDR1 is MNHNY and CDR2 is SVGAGI in the germline V gene (reference sequence). This CDR3 reads CASRDPNTGELFF.

This rearrangement joins TRBV6-1 to TRBJ1-5; the D call of TRBD1 rests on TCRdb alone, since no DNA is present to check it. Germline-derived CDR1 and CDR2 are MNHNS and SASEGT. The length of the CDR3 is 16 residues. CDR3: CASRPSDGQMVQPQHF.

This chain connects TRBV20-1 to TRBJ2-1; TCRdb outputs TRBD1, but without DNA this stays unchecked. Germline-derived CDR1 and CDR2 are DFQATT and SNEGSKA (reference sequence). The CDR3 is 14 amino acids. This chain's CDR3 is CSAPLDRDEGEQFF.

The rearrangement links TRBV4-3 to TRBJ2-1; TCRdb designates TRBD2, a call that cannot be tested without DNA. The CDR3 loop spans 15 amino acids. Per germline, CDR1 LGHNA and CDR2 YSLEER. CDR3: CASSQDSGTYNEQFF.

The chain uses TRBV12-3 or TRBV12-4 and TRBJ2-1. CDR3 length: 17 amino acids. The CDR3 spells CASSTISEPVSYNEQLF.

The V and J genes are TRBV25-1 and TRBJ2-7; TCRdb's D call of TRBD2 is untestable without DNA. The germline CDR1 and CDR2 sequences are MGHDK and SYGVNS. The CDR3 runs 12 residues. The CDR3 spells CASSDGTYEQYF.

The gene calls are TRBV14 and TRBJ2-7. Germline values: CDR1 SGHDN, CDR2 FVKESK. This CDR3 contains 13 residues. The CDR3 loop is CASSQEELYEQYF.

This CDR3 is CASSATALTQETQYF. The chain links TRBV28 to TRBJ2-5. Germline-derived CDR1 and CDR2 are MDHEN and SYDVKM. The CDR3 loop spans 15 amino acids.

The chain is built from TRBV14 and TRBJ1-1. Looked up from germline, CDR1 is SGHDN and CDR2 is FVKESK. CDR3 size: 13 residues. The CDR3: CASSQGRYTEAFF. The full variable domain, its missing parts supplied by reference TRBV14 and TRBJ1-1, is EAGVTQFPSHSVIEKGQTVTLRCDPISGHDNLYWYRRVMGKEIKFLLHFVKESKQDESGMPNNRFLAERTGGTYSTLKVQPAELEDSGVYFCASSQGRYTEAFFGQGTRLTVV.

V and J are TRBV7-9 and TRBJ2-7; no DNA is available, so the TRBD2 call from TCRdb remains unchecked. From germline, CDR1 is SEHNR and CDR2 FQNEAQ (reference sequence). The CDR3 is 16 amino acids. The CDR3 loop is CASSPAGLAGVHEQYF. Based on the CDR3 plus reference TRBV7-9 and TRBJ2-7, the full variable domain is DTGVSQNPRHKITKRGQNVTFRCDPISEHNRLYWYRQTLGQGPEFLTYFQNEAQLEKSRLLSDRFSAERPKGSFSTLEIQRTEQGDSAMYLCASSPAGLAGVHEQYFGPGTRLTVT.

The rearrangement uses TRBV29-1 and TRBJ2-3. This CDR3 spans 14 amino acids. Germline-derived CDR1 and CDR2 are SQVTM and ANQGSEA. The CDR3: CSVDVGFSTDTQYF.

V and J are TRBV11-2 and TRBJ2-1; TCRdb's D gene call, TRBD1, goes unchecked for lack of DNA. The CDR3 extends over 17 amino acids. From germline, CDR1 is SGHAT and CDR2 FQNNGV. CDR3: CASSLDRTVSSYNEQFF.

The chain employs TRBV2 and TRBJ2-1; TCRdb selects TRBD1, and the lack of DNA leaves this call unchecked. The CDR3 loop spans 14 amino acids. In germline, CDR1 is SNHLY, CDR2 FYNNEI. This CDR3 reads CASRRDSSYNEQFF. The whole variable domain, filled in from reference TRBV2 and TRBJ2-1, reads EPEVTQTPSHQVTQMGQEVILRCVPISNHLYFYWYRQILGQKVEFLVSFYNNEISEKSEIFDDQFSVERPDGSNFTLKIRSTKLEDSAMYFCASRRDSSYNEQFFGPGTRLTVL.

The chain couples TRBV7-9 to TRBJ2-2; the D call of TRBD1 rests on TCRdb alone, since no DNA is present to check it. This CDR3 spans 15 amino acids. Germline V lookup: CDR1 SEHNR, CDR2 FQNEAQ (reference sequence). The CDR3 sequence: CASHWVTGNTGELFF.

The rearrangement uses TRBV20-1 and TRBJ2-7; TCRdb indicates TRBD2, and absent DNA this call remains unverified. The CDR3 is 15 amino acids. Germline V gene lookup returns CDR1 DFQATT and CDR2 SNEGSKA (reference sequence). The CDR3: CSATGLAGFAYEQYF.

The chain joins TRBV7-7 to TRBJ2-1; the D call from TCRdb, TRBD2, cannot be confirmed without DNA. Looked up from germline, CDR1 is SSHAT and CDR2 is FNYEAQ (reference sequence). The CDR3 runs to 13 residues. CDR3 in amino acids: CASSPSLVDEQFF.

The chain recombines TRBV29-1 with TRBJ2-2. The CDR3 covers 13 residues. Germline V gene lookup returns CDR1 SQVTM and CDR2 ANQGSEA. The CDR3 protein is CSVVSGNTGELFF.

The rearrangement uses TRBV7-2 and TRBJ2-1; TCRdb's D gene call, TRBD1, goes unchecked for lack of DNA. CDR1 is SGHTA, CDR2 FQGNSA, per germline. CDR3 length equals 17 residues. The CDR3 protein is CASSFPLRGDSYNEQFF.

The chain recombines TRBV4-1 with TRBJ2-7. In germline, CDR1 is MGHRA, CDR2 YSYEKL. The CDR3 length is 14 residues. CDR3 sequence reads: CASSQETIQYEQYF.

The chain uses TRBV7-9 and TRBJ2-2; the D gene TCRdb calls, TRBD1, cannot be checked with no DNA. The germline CDR1 and CDR2 sequences are SEHNR and FQNEAQ (reference sequence). The CDR3 length is 16 residues. CDR3 amino acids: CASSLLGQGLTGELFF.

The chain employs TRBV28 and TRBJ2-2. Looked up from germline, CDR1 is MDHEN and CDR2 is SYDVKM. This CDR3 spans 15 amino acids. The CDR3 sequence is CASSLKQNPTGELFF.

The gene calls are TRBV2 and TRBJ2-7; TCRdb outputs TRBD1, but without DNA this stays unchecked. CDR1 is SNHLY and CDR2 is FYNNEI in the germline V gene. This CDR3 region has 13 residues. The CDR3 reads CASRRGQSYEQYF.

The J gene is TRBJ1-1, the V gene TRBV5-1; lacking DNA, the TRBD1 call made by TCRdb goes unchecked. The CDR3 sequence is 13 residues long. CDR1 and CDR2 from the germline V gene are SGHRS and YFSETQ. CDR3 region: CASSLAGGPEAFF.

The V gene is TRBV20-1, the J gene TRBJ2-7; TCRdb's D call, TRBD1, is unchecked because there is no DNA. CDR1 is DFQATT, CDR2 SNEGSKA, per germline (reference sequence). This CDR3 is built from 14 residues. The CDR3 region is CSALHRDRSYEQYF.